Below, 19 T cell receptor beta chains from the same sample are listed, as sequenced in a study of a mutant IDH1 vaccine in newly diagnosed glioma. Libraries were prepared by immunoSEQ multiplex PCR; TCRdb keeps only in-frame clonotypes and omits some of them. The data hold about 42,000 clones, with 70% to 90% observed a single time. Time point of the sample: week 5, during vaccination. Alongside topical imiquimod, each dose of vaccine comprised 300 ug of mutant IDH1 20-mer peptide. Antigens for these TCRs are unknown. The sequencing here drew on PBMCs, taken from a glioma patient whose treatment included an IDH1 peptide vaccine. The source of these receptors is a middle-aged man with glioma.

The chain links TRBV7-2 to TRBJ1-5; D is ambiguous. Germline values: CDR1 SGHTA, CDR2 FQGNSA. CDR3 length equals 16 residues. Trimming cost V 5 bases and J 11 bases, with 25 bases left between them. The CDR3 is CASSPQSGETGSSQHF. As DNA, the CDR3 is TGTGCCAGCAGCCCACAGTCCGGGGAGACGGGTAGTTCCCAGCATTTT.

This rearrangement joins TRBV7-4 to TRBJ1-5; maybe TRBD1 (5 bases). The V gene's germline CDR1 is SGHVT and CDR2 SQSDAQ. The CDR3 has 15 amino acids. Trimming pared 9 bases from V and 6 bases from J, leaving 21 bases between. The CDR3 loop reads CASGGPAGLGQPQHF. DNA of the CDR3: TGTGCCAGTGGGGGTCCGGCAGGGCTGGGTCAGCCCCAGCATTTT.

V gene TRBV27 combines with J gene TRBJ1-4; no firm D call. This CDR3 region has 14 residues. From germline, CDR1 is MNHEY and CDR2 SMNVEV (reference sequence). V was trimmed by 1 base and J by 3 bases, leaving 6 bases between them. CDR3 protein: CASSLFGPNEKLFF. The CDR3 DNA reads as TGTGCCAGCAGTTTATTTGGGCCTAATGAAAAACTGTTTTTT.

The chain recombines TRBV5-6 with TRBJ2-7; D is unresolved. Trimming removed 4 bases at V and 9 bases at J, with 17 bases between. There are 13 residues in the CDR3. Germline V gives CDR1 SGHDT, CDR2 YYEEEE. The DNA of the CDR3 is TGTGCCAGCAGCCACTTAAGACGCCCCGGGCAGTACTTC. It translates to CASSHLRRPGQYF.

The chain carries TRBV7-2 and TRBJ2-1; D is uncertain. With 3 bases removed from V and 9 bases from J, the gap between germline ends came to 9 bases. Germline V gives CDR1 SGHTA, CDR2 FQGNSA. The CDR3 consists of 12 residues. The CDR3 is CASSFSSFEQFF. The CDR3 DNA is TGTGCCAGCAGCTTCTCCAGCTTTGAGCAGTTCTTC.

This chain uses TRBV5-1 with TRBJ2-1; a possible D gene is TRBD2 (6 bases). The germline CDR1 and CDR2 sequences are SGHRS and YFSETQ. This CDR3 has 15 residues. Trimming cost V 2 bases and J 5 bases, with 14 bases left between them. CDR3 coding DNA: TGCGCCAGCAGCTTTATTAGCGGCGCTAACAATGAGCAGTTCTTC. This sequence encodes CASSFISGANNEQFF.

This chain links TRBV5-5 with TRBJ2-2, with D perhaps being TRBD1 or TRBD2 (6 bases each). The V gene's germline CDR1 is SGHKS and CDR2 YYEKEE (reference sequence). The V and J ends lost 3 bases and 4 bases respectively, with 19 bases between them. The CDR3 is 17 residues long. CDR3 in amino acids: CASSSEGGPRGTGELFF. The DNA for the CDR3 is TGTGCCAGCAGCTCTGAGGGGGGCCCCCGTGGCACCGGGGAGCTGTTTTTT.

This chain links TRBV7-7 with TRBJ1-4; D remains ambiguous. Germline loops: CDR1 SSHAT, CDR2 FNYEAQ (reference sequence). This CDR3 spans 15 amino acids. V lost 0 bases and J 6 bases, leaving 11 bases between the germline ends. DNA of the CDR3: TGTGCCAGCAGCTTAGCCCGGGGTAGGGATGAAAAACTGTTTTTT. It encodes CASSLARGRDEKLFF.

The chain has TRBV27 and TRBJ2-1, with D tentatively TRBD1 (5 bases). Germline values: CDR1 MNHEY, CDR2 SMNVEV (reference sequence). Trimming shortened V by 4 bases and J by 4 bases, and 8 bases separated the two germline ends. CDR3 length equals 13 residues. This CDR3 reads CASSSRQYNEQFF. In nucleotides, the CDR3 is TGTGCCAGCAGTTCCCGACAGTACAATGAGCAGTTCTTC.

Here the CDR3 reads CASNLGSYNEQFF. CDR3 nucleotides: TGTGCCAGTAATTTGGGCTCCTACAATGAGCAGTTCTTC. This chain connects TRBV19 to TRBJ2-1; no clear D gene. Germline lookup yields CDR1 LNHDA and CDR2 SQIVND (reference sequence). V lost 7 bases, J lost 0 bases, and 7 bases lay in between. The CDR3 loop spans 13 amino acids.

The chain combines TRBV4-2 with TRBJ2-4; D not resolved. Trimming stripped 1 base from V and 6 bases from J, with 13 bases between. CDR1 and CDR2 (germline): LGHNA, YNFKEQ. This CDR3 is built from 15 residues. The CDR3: CASSQGERLRNIQYF. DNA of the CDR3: TGTGCCAGCAGCCAAGGGGAAAGGCTCAGAAACATTCAGTACTTC.

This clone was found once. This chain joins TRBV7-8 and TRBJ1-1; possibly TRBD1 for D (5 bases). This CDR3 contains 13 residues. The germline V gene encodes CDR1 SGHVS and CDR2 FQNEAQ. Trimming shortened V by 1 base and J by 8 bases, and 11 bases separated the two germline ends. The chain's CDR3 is CASSLGGPGEAFF. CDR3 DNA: TGTGCCAGCAGCTTAGGGGGACCTGGGGAAGCTTTCTTT. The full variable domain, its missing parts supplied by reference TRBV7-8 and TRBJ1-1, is GAGVSQSPRYKVAKRGQDVALRCDPISGHVSLFWYQQALGQGPEFLTYFQNEAQLDKSGLPSDRFFAERPEGSVSTLKIQRTQQEDSAVYLCASSLGGPGEAFFGQGTRLTVV.

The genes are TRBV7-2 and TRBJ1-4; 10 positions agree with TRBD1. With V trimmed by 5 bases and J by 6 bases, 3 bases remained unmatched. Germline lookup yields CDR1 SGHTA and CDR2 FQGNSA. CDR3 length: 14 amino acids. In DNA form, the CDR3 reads TGTGCCAGCAGCCGGGACAGGGGCGATGAAAAACTGTTTTTT. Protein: CASSRDRGDEKLFF.

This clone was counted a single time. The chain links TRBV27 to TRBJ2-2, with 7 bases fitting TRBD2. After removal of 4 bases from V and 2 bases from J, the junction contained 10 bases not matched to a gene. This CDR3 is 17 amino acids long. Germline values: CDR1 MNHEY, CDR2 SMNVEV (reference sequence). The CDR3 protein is CASSSIIGTTNTGELFF. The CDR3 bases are TGTGCCAGCAGTTCCATTATCGGGACTACAAACACCGGGGAGCTGTTTTTT.

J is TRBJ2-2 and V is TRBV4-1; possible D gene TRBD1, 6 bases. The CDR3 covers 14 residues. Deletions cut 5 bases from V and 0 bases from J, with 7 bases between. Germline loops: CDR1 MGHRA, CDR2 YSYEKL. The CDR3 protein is CASSDRPNTGELFF. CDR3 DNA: TGCGCCAGCAGCGACAGGCCGAACACCGGGGAGCTGTTTTTT.

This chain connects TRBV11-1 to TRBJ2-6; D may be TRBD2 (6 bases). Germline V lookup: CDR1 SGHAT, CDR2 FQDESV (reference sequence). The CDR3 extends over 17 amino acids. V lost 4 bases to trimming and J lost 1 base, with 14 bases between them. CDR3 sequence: CASSSGDLWSGANVLTF. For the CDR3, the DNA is TGTGCCAGCAGCTCGGGGGATTTGTGGTCTGGGGCCAACGTCCTGACTTTC.

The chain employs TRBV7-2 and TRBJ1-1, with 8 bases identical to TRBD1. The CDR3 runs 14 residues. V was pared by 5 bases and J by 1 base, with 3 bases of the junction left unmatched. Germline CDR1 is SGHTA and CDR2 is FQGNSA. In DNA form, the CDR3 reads TGTGCCAGCAGCCGAGGACAGGGGAACACTGAAGCTTTCTTT. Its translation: CASSRGQGNTEAFF.

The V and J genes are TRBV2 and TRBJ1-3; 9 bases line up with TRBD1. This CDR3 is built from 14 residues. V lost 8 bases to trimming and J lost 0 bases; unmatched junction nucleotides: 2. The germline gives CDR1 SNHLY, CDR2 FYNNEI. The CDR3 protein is CASGTGSSGNTIYF. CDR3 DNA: TGTGCCAGCGGGACAGGGAGCTCTGGAAACACCATATATTTT.

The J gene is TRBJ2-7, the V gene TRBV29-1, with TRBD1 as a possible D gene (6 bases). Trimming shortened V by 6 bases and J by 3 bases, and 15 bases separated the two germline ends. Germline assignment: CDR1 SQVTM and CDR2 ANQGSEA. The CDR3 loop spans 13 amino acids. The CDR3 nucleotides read TGCAGCGTGTACAGGGAAGAGGGCTACGAGCAGTACTTC. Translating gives CSVYREEGYEQYF.